A selection of T cell receptor beta chains follows, all from one sample in a study of neoadjuvant anti-PD-1 for oral cavity cancer. Sequencing was performed with immunoSEQ multiplex PCR; in TCRdb, only in-frame clones are kept and a portion is missing. The sample has 30,000 to 40,000 clones, approximately 87% seen once. The source was PBMCs, collected before nivolumab (anti-PD-1) treatment. The source is a person aged 35-80 years with oral cavity squamous cell carcinoma. Each CDR3 is given with its conserved first and last residue. The D gene is left open where the match is weak. The size of a clone is reported for some rows only, either as once, few or many, or as a class for expanded clones.

cdr3_nt: TGTGCCAGCAGCCGGAGGGCTAGCGGGGGGCTGAGCACCGGGGAGCTGTTTTTT
cdr3_aa: CASSRRASGGLSTGELFF
d_call: TRBD2
j_call: TRBJ2-2
clone_size: once
v_call: TRBV11-3

cdr3_nt: TGTGCCAGCAGCTTGGAACAGCGATATGAAGCTTTCTTT
cdr3_aa: CASSLEQRYEAFF
d_call: .
j_call: TRBJ1-1
clone_size: few
v_call: TRBV5-4

cdr3_nt: TGTGCCAGCAGCCAAGAAGGCGGGGGCGGTGGAGATACGCAGTATTTT
cdr3_aa: CASSQEGGGGGDTQYF
d_call: .
j_call: TRBJ2-3
clone_size: .
v_call: TRBV4-2

cdr3_nt: TGTGCCAGCAGCGACTCCGGGACTAGACCCCACAATGAGCAGTTCTTC
cdr3_aa: CASSDSGTRPHNEQFF
d_call: TRBD2
j_call: TRBJ2-1
clone_size: .
v_call: TRBV9

cdr3_nt: TGTGCCAGCAGCTTGGGGGGCGGGAGCACAGATACGCAGTATTTT
cdr3_aa: CASSLGGGSTDTQYF
d_call: .
j_call: TRBJ2-3
clone_size: .
v_call: TRBV5-5

cdr3_nt: TGTGCCAGTAGTATCCAAGGGGGTAGCTACGAGCAGTACTTC
cdr3_aa: CASSIQGGSYEQYF
d_call: .
j_call: TRBJ2-7
clone_size: once
v_call: TRBV19

cdr3_nt: TGTGCCAGCAGCTTAAAAACGACAGAGGTCGGAAACACCATATATTTT
cdr3_aa: CASSLKTTEVGNTIYF
d_call: .
j_call: TRBJ1-3
clone_size: .
v_call: TRBV7-2

cdr3_nt: TGTGCCAGCAGTGCGGAACGGTCGGGGGCGGTCGCCAAAAACATTCAGTACTTC
cdr3_aa: CASSAERSGAVAKNIQYF
d_call: .
j_call: TRBJ2-4
clone_size: .
v_call: TRBV2

cdr3_nt: TGTGCCAGCAGACGGGACACCCAAGAGACCCAGTACTTC
cdr3_aa: CASRRDTQETQYF
d_call: .
j_call: TRBJ2-5
clone_size: .
v_call: TRBV2

cdr3_nt: TGTGCCAGCAGGAGGGAGACTAGCGGGGCCTACGAGCAGTACTTC
cdr3_aa: CASRRETSGAYEQYF
d_call: TRBD2
j_call: TRBJ2-7
clone_size: .
v_call: TRBV27

cdr3_nt: TGTGCCAGCAGCTCGCAGGCGGACAGGGGCGGGATAGGTGAAGCTTTCTTT
cdr3_aa: CASSSQADRGGIGEAFF
d_call: TRBD1
j_call: TRBJ1-1
clone_size: .
v_call: TRBV7-2

cdr3_nt: TGTGCCAGCAGCTTTGGGGGGAACACTGAAGCTTTCTTT
cdr3_aa: CASSFGGNTEAFF
d_call: .
j_call: TRBJ1-1
clone_size: .
v_call: TRBV11-2

cdr3_nt: TGTGCCAGCAGCAAGACAGGGGTGTACGATAGCAATCAGCCCCAGCATTTT
cdr3_aa: CASSKTGVYDSNQPQHF
d_call: TRBD1
j_call: TRBJ1-5
clone_size: once
v_call: TRBV28

cdr3_nt: TGTGCCAGCAGTGTAGGCGGGGGCACAGATACGCAGTATTTT
cdr3_aa: CASSVGGGTDTQYF
d_call: .
j_call: TRBJ2-3
clone_size: few
v_call: TRBV6-4

cdr3_nt: TGTGCCAGCAGTTACGGACAGATGAACACTGAAGCTTTCTTT
cdr3_aa: CASSYGQMNTEAFF
d_call: .
j_call: TRBJ1-1
clone_size: .
v_call: TRBV6-6

cdr3_nt: TGTGCCAGCACCTCGACGGGCGGGGGCGGCAATCAGCCCCAGCATTTT
cdr3_aa: CASTSTGGGGNQPQHF
d_call: .
j_call: TRBJ1-5
clone_size: .
v_call: TRBV6-6

cdr3_nt: TGTGCCAGCAGCTCGTCGACAGGGGGCCTCTACGAGCAGTACTTC
cdr3_aa: CASSSSTGGLYEQYF
d_call: TRBD1
j_call: TRBJ2-7
clone_size: .
v_call: TRBV7-8

cdr3_nt: TGTGCCAGTAGTATAAAAGGACTAGCGGGAGGACCTCCAGAGACCCAGTACTTC
cdr3_aa: CASSIKGLAGGPPETQYF
d_call: TRBD2
j_call: TRBJ2-5
clone_size: .
v_call: TRBV19

cdr3_nt: TGTGCCAGCAGCTCTACCCCCGGGACAGGGAATGAAAAACTGTTTTTT
cdr3_aa: CASSSTPGTGNEKLFF
d_call: TRBD1
j_call: TRBJ1-4
clone_size: .
v_call: TRBV11-2

cdr3_nt: TGCGCCAGCAGCTTATCCGGGACAGGGGGCCTGAACACTGAAGCTTTCTTT
cdr3_aa: CASSLSGTGGLNTEAFF
d_call: TRBD1
j_call: TRBJ1-1
clone_size: .
v_call: TRBV5-1

cdr3_nt: TGCAGCGTAGAGGAACCGCGGGACACTGAAGCTTTCTTT
cdr3_aa: CSVEEPRDTEAFF
d_call: .
j_call: TRBJ1-1
clone_size: .
v_call: TRBV29-1

cdr3_nt: TGTGCCAGCAGTTCAGACAGGGAGGCCTCCTACGAGCAGTACTTC
cdr3_aa: CASSSDREASYEQYF
d_call: .
j_call: TRBJ2-7
clone_size: .
v_call: TRBV6-6

cdr3_nt: TGTGCCAGCAGCCGATGGGGGGTTGAAAAACTGTTTTTT
cdr3_aa: CASSRWGVEKLFF
d_call: .
j_call: TRBJ1-4
clone_size: .
v_call: TRBV7-8

cdr3_nt: TGCGCCAGCAGCTACCGGGACAGAAATCAGCCCCAGCATTTT
cdr3_aa: CASSYRDRNQPQHF
d_call: TRBD1
j_call: TRBJ1-5
clone_size: .
v_call: TRBV4-1

cdr3_nt: TGTGCCAGCAGCTTAGTACAGGCCTGGGGCAATCAGCCCCAGCATTTT
cdr3_aa: CASSLVQAWGNQPQHF
d_call: .
j_call: TRBJ1-5
clone_size: .
v_call: TRBV11-2

cdr3_nt: TGTGCCAGCAAGCAGGGCGGGGGGGACTATGGCTACACCTTC
cdr3_aa: CASKQGGGDYGYTF
d_call: .
j_call: TRBJ1-2
clone_size: once
v_call: TRBV6-1

cdr3_nt: TGTGCCAGCAGCGCACAGGGGCTGAACACTGAAGCTTTCTTT
cdr3_aa: CASSAQGLNTEAFF
d_call: TRBD1
j_call: TRBJ1-1
clone_size: .
v_call: TRBV7-2

cdr3_nt: TGTGCCAGCAGTCCTCACGACAGGGGGCGATGGACAGATACGCAGTATTTT
cdr3_aa: CASSPHDRGRWTDTQYF
d_call: TRBD1
j_call: TRBJ2-3
clone_size: .
v_call: TRBV27

cdr3_nt: TGTGCCAGCAGCTTCGACCGACAGGGGGTCTTAGTCTTC
cdr3_aa: CASSFDRQGVLVF
d_call: TRBD1
j_call: TRBJ2-4
clone_size: .
v_call: TRBV7-2

cdr3_nt: TGTGCCAGCAGCTTAGATTCAGAGGCCGGGGCACGGGCCTATAATTCACCCCTCCACTTT
cdr3_aa: CASSLDSEAGARAYNSPLHF
d_call: .
j_call: TRBJ1-6
clone_size: .
v_call: TRBV11-3

cdr3_nt: TGTGCCAGCAGCTTGGCGGATTATGGCTACACCTTC
cdr3_aa: CASSLADYGYTF
d_call: .
j_call: TRBJ1-2
clone_size: .
v_call: TRBV5-6

cdr3_nt: TGTGCCAGCAGCCAAGATAGGCGGGGGGGCTACACCTTC
cdr3_aa: CASSQDRRGGYTF
d_call: .
j_call: TRBJ1-2
clone_size: .
v_call: TRBV4-2

cdr3_nt: TGCGCCAGCAGCTTGATGGACAGGGGGCAAGGCACTGAAGCTTTCTTT
cdr3_aa: CASSLMDRGQGTEAFF
d_call: TRBD1
j_call: TRBJ1-1
clone_size: .
v_call: TRBV5-1

cdr3_nt: TGTGCCAGCAGCCTATTCCGTGGGAATGAGCAGTTCTTC
cdr3_aa: CASSLFRGNEQFF
d_call: .
j_call: TRBJ2-1
clone_size: .
v_call: TRBV13

cdr3_nt: TGCGCCAGCAGCCAATCCACGCCCGCCTACGAGCAGTACTTC
cdr3_aa: CASSQSTPAYEQYF
d_call: .
j_call: TRBJ2-7
clone_size: .
v_call: TRBV4-1

cdr3_nt: TGTGCCACTCGGGGCCGTGCTGGAAACACCATATATTTT
cdr3_aa: CATRGRAGNTIYF
d_call: .
j_call: TRBJ1-3
clone_size: .
v_call: TRBV15

cdr3_nt: TGTGCCATCAGTATCAGGGAGGCGGTAACAGATACGCAGTATTTT
cdr3_aa: CAISIREAVTDTQYF
d_call: .
j_call: TRBJ2-3
clone_size: .
v_call: TRBV10-3

cdr3_nt: TGTGCCAGCAGTGGGAGACTGCCCCTCCTTTACAATGAGCAGTTCTTC
cdr3_aa: CASSGRLPLLYNEQFF
d_call: .
j_call: TRBJ2-1
clone_size: .
v_call: TRBV28

cdr3_nt: TGTGCCATCAGTGAAGGAGTGGGGACCGGGGAGCTGTTTTTT
cdr3_aa: CAISEGVGTGELFF
d_call: .
j_call: TRBJ2-2
clone_size: .
v_call: TRBV10-3

cdr3_nt: TGTGCCAGCAGCTCCCGGGACAGCAACCCGAACACTGAAGCTTTCTTT
cdr3_aa: CASSSRDSNPNTEAFF
d_call: TRBD1
j_call: TRBJ1-1
clone_size: .
v_call: TRBV5-6

cdr3_nt: TGTGCCAGCAGTCCCGGGACAGGGGGCCTGAAAGAGACCCAGTACTTC
cdr3_aa: CASSPGTGGLKETQYF
d_call: TRBD1
j_call: TRBJ2-5
clone_size: .
v_call: TRBV7-8

cdr3_nt: TGTGCCAGCAGTGAAGCCCCGATCCGGCGGGATAACTATGGCTACACCTTC
cdr3_aa: CASSEAPIRRDNYGYTF
d_call: .
j_call: TRBJ1-2
clone_size: .
v_call: TRBV6-1

cdr3_nt: TGTGCCAGCAGCTTAGCGGGACAGAACCTCTATGGCTACACCTTC
cdr3_aa: CASSLAGQNLYGYTF
d_call: TRBD1
j_call: TRBJ1-2
clone_size: .
v_call: TRBV7-2

cdr3_nt: TGTGCCAGCAGCTTTCGGACAGGGAGGAACACTGAAGCTTTCTTT
cdr3_aa: CASSFRTGRNTEAFF
d_call: TRBD1
j_call: TRBJ1-1
clone_size: .
v_call: TRBV5-4

cdr3_nt: TGTGCCAGCAGCCCCGGGGCTAGCGGGACTACCTACGAGCAGTACTTC
cdr3_aa: CASSPGASGTTYEQYF
d_call: TRBD2
j_call: TRBJ2-7
clone_size: .
v_call: TRBV9

cdr3_nt: TGTGCCAGCAGTGGTCTAGTGGACATGAACACTGAAGCTTTCTTT
cdr3_aa: CASSGLVDMNTEAFF
d_call: .
j_call: TRBJ1-1
clone_size: few
v_call: TRBV28

cdr3_nt: TGTGCCAGAAGCTCCCTGACAGGACCCACCCTTGGCTACACCTTC
cdr3_aa: CARSSLTGPTLGYTF
d_call: .
j_call: TRBJ1-2
clone_size: .
v_call: TRBV7-5

cdr3_nt: TGTGCCAGTAGTACAGGGTACAATGAGCAGTTCTTC
cdr3_aa: CASSTGYNEQFF
d_call: .
j_call: TRBJ2-1
clone_size: .
v_call: TRBV19

cdr3_nt: TGTGCCAGCAGTTCCCGGGACAGGTACGACGAGCAGTACTTC
cdr3_aa: CASSSRDRYDEQYF
d_call: TRBD1
j_call: TRBJ2-7
clone_size: .
v_call: TRBV5-6

cdr3_nt: TGTGCCAGCTCACCACAGTATGAGAGCTCCTACGAGCAGTACTTC
cdr3_aa: CASSPQYESSYEQYF
d_call: .
j_call: TRBJ2-7
clone_size: .
v_call: TRBV18

cdr3_nt: TGTGCCAGCAGCTCTTGGACCGCACAGAATGAGCAGTTCTTC
cdr3_aa: CASSSWTAQNEQFF
d_call: .
j_call: TRBJ2-1
clone_size: .
v_call: TRBV7-9

cdr3_nt: TGTGCCAGCAGGTGGGGCAGGACACTCTATGGCTACACCTTC
cdr3_aa: CASRWGRTLYGYTF
d_call: .
j_call: TRBJ1-2
clone_size: .
v_call: TRBV5-8

cdr3_nt: TGTGCCATCGGGGCGTACTCCTACAATGAGCAGTTCTTC
cdr3_aa: CAIGAYSYNEQFF
d_call: .
j_call: TRBJ2-1
clone_size: .
v_call: TRBV10-3

cdr3_nt: TGTGCCAGCAGCTTAGTGGTGGGGGACAGGAGCTACGAGCAGTACTTC
cdr3_aa: CASSLVVGDRSYEQYF
d_call: TRBD1
j_call: TRBJ2-7
clone_size: .
v_call: TRBV7-2

cdr3_nt: TGTGCCAGCAGTGAACCCTTCACGGGCCATTTAAACTACGAGCAGTACTTC
cdr3_aa: CASSEPFTGHLNYEQYF
d_call: .
j_call: TRBJ2-7
clone_size: few
v_call: TRBV6-1

cdr3_nt: TGTGCCAGTAGGAGGGATGGCTACACCTTC
cdr3_aa: CASRRDGYTF
d_call: .
j_call: TRBJ1-2
clone_size: .
v_call: TRBV19

cdr3_nt: TGTGCCAGCAGCTCAGATCAGGGTCCGTCTGGAAACACCATATATTTT
cdr3_aa: CASSSDQGPSGNTIYF
d_call: .
j_call: TRBJ1-3
clone_size: .
v_call: TRBV7-9

cdr3_nt: TGTGCCAGCAGTACTGCGGACAGGGACCGAGAGCAGTACTTC
cdr3_aa: CASSTADRDREQYF
d_call: TRBD1
j_call: TRBJ2-7
clone_size: once
v_call: TRBV6-5

cdr3_nt: TGTGCCAGCAGCTTGGGAAGCGCGGGGTACACCATATATTTT
cdr3_aa: CASSLGSAGYTIYF
d_call: .
j_call: TRBJ1-3
clone_size: .
v_call: TRBV5-6